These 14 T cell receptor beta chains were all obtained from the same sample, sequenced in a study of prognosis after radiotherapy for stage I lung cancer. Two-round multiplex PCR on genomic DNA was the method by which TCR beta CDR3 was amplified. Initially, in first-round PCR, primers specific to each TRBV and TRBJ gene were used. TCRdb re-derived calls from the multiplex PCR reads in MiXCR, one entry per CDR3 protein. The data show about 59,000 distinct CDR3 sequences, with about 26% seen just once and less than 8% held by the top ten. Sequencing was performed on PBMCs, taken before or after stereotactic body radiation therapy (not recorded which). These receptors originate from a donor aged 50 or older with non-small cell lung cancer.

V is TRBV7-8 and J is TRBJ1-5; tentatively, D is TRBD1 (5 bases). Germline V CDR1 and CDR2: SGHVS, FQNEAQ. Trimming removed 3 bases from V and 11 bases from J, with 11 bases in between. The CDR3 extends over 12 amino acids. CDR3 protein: CASSFSKGTQHF. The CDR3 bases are TGTGCCAGCAGCTTTTCGAAGGGGACCCAGCATTTT.

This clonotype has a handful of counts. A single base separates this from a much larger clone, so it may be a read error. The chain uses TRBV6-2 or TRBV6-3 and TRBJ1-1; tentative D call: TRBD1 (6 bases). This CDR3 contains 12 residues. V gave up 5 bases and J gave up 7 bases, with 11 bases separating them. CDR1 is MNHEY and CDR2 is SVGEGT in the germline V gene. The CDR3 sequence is CASSPDSHEAFF. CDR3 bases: TGTGCCAGCAGTCCGGACAGTCATGAAGCTTTCTTT.

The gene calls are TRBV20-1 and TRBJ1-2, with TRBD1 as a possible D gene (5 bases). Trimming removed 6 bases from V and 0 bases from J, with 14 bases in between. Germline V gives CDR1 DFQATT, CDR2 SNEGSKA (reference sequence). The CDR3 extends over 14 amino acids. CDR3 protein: CSAQAASANYGYTF. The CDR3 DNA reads TGCAGTGCACAGGCGGCGTCGGCTAACTATGGCTACACCTTC.

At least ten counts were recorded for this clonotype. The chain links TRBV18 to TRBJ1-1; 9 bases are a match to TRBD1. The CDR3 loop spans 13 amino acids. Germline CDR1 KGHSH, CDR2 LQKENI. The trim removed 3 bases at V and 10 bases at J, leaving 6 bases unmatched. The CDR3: CASSPGTGPGAFF. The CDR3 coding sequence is TGTGCCAGCTCACCGGGGACAGGGCCGGGAGCTTTCTTT.

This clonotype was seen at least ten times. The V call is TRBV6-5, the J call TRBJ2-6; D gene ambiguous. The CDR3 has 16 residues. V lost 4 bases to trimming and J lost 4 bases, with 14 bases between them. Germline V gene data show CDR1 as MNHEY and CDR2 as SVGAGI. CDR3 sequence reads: CASSLIPTRGANVLTF. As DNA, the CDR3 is TGTGCCAGCAGTTTAATCCCTACGAGGGGGGCCAACGTCCTGACTTTC.

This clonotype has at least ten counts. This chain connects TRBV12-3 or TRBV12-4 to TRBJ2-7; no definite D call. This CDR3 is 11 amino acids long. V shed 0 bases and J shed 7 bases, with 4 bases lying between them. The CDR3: CASSLAREQYF. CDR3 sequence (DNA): TGTGCCAGCAGTTTAGCGAGGGAGCAGTACTTC.

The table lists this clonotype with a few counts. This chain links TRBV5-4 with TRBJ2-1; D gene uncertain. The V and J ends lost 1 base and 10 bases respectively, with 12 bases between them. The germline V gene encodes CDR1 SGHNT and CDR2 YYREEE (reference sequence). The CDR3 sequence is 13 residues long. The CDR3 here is CASSLQGAMEQFF. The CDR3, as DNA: TGTGCCAGCAGCTTGCAAGGTGCTATGGAGCAGTTCTTC.

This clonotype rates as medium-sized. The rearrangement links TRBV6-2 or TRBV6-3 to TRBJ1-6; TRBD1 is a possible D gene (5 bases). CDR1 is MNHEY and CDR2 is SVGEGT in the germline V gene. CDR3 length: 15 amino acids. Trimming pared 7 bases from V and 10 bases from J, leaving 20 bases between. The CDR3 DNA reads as TGTGCCAGCACCGAAGGGGTGGCCATTGGATCACCCCTCCACTTT. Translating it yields CASTEGVAIGSPLHF.

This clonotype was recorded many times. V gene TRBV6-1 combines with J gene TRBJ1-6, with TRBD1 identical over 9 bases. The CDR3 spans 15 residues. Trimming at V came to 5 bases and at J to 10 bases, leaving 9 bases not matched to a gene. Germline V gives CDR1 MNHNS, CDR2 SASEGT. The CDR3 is CASSRETGGRSPLHF. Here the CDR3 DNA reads TGTGCCAGCAGTAGAGAGACAGGGGGAAGGTCACCCCTCCACTTT.

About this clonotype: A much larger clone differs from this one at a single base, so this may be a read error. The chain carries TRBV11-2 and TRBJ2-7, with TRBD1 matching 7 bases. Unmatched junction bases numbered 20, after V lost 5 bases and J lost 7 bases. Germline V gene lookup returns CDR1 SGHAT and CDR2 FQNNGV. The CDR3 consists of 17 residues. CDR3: CASSPGFDRVGEWEQYF. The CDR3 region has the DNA TGTGCCAGCAGCCCGGGATTTGACAGGGTGGGAGAGTGGGAGCAGTACTTC.

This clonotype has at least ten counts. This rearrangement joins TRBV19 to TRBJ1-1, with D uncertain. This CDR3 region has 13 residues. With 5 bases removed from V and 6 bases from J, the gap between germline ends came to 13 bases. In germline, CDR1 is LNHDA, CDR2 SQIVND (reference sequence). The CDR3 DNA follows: TGTGCCAGTAGTTCGTTTTACACTCCTGAAGCTTTCTTT. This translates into CASSSFYTPEAFF.

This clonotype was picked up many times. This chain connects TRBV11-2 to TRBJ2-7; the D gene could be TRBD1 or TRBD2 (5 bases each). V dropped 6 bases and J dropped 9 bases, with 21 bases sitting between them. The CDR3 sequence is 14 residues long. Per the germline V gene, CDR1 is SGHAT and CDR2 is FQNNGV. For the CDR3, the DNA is TGTGCCAGCAGATCCGGGACGGCGGGTTGGTGGCAGTACTTC. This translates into CASRSGTAGWWQYF.

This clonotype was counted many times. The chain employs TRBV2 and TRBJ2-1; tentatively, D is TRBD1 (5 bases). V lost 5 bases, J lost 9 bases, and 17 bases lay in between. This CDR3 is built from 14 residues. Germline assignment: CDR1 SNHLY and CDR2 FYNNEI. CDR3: CASSLTGRSSEQFF. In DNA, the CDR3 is TGTGCCAGCAGTCTTACAGGACGGTCATCTGAGCAGTTCTTC.

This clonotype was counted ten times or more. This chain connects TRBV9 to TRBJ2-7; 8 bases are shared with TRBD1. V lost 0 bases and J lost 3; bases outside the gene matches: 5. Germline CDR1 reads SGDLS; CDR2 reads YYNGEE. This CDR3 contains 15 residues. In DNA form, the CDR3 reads TGTGCCAGCAGCGTAGGGGGGACAGGCAACTACGAGCAGTACTTC. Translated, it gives CASSVGGTGNYEQYF.